Below are 30 T cell receptor beta chains sequenced from a single sample in a study of cytomegalovirus exposure and HLA in healthy donors. It was with 60 Vbeta and 13 Jbeta primers that the PCR ran. Profiling relied on immunoSEQ multiplex PCR, and the TCRdb table lists in-frame clones only, not all of them. Of roughly 200,000 clones detected, less than 85% appear once; the ten largest clones hold 0.63%. Sequenced material: PBMCs. Every receptor here comes from a man younger than 30 in good health and CMV-seronegative.

The rearrangement joins TRBV2 to TRBJ1-1; 7 nucleotides align to TRBD1. Germline CDR1 reads SNHLY; CDR2 reads FYNNEI. This CDR3 comprises 13 residues. Trimming took 7 bases from V and 1 from J; bases not matched to a gene: 3. The DNA for the CDR3 is TGTGCCAGCACGGGACAGTCGAACACTGAAGCTTTCTTT. Its protein product is CASTGQSNTEAFF. The full variable domain, with the rest looked up from reference TRBV2 and TRBJ1-1, is EPEVTQTPSHQVTQMGQEVILRCVPISNHLYFYWYRQILGQKVEFLVSFYNNEISEKSEIFDDQFSVERPDGSNFTLKIRSTKLEDSAMYFCASTGQSNTEAFFGQGTRLTVV.

The rearrangement links TRBV5-8 to TRBJ2-1, with TRBD1 matching over 7 bases. The germline CDR1 and CDR2 sequences are SGHTS and YDEGEE. The V gene end was trimmed by 0 bases and the J gene end by 2 bases; junction bases not matched to a gene: 2. The CDR3 extends over 15 amino acids. The CDR3 DNA sequence: TGTGCCAGCAGCTTGGCGGGACAGACCTACAATGAGCAGTTCTTC. This encodes CASSLAGQTYNEQFF.

The rearrangement joins TRBV4-1 to TRBJ1-1; 7 nucleotides agree with TRBD1. Germline loops: CDR1 MGHRA, CDR2 YSYEKL. The length of the CDR3 is 14 residues. V gave up 1 base and J gave up 4 bases; unmatched junction bases: 3. The CDR3 DNA reads TGCGCCAGCAGCCAAGTCGGGACAGCCACTGAAGCTTTCTTT. Translation: CASSQVGTATEAFF.

This clone is a singleton in its sample. The J gene is TRBJ1-5, the V gene TRBV2; TRBD1 might be the D (5 bases). This CDR3 has 14 amino acids. V lost 3 bases and J 6 bases, leaving 12 bases between the germline ends. In germline, CDR1 is SNHLY, CDR2 FYNNEI. CDR3 in DNA: TGTGCCAGCAGTGACAGAGCGGGGGGTCAGCCCCAGCATTTT. It codes for CASSDRAGGQPQHF.

The J gene is TRBJ2-7, the V gene TRBV30; a possible D gene is TRBD1 (5 bases). Germline assignment: CDR1 GTSNPN and CDR2 SVGIG (reference sequence). The CDR3 loop spans 12 amino acids. V gave up 3 bases and J gave up 3 bases, with 9 bases separating them. This CDR3 reads CAWRAQVYEQYF. CDR3 sequence (DNA): TGTGCCTGGAGGGCACAGGTCTACGAGCAGTACTTC.

This clone showed up just a few times. The V call is TRBV11-3, the J call TRBJ1-1, with a weak D call TRBD1 (5 bases). Germline CDR1 SGHNT, CDR2 YENEEA. The CDR3 is 16 amino acids. V was trimmed by 0 bases and J by 5 bases, leaving 16 bases between them. CDR3 nucleotide sequence: TGTGCCAGCAGCTTAGATGGTAGGGAGGGGAAGACTGAAGCTTTCTTT. Translating it yields CASSLDGREGKTEAFF.

This chain uses TRBV2 with TRBJ2-1; D is unclear. From germline, CDR1 is SNHLY and CDR2 FYNNEI. Trimming took off 8 bases at V and 8 bases at J, with 7 bases between the two ends. This CDR3 comprises 10 residues. The CDR3 coding sequence is TGTGCCAGCGTTGCGGATGAGCAGTTCTTC. As protein: CASVADEQFF.

The CDR3 protein is CASRPSKQREGHEQFF. The CDR3, as DNA: TGTGCCAGCAGGCCATCAAAGCAGCGGGAGGGCCATGAGCAGTTCTTC. The J gene is TRBJ2-1, the V gene TRBV6-4; TRBD2 agrees at 10 bases. The CDR3 is 16 amino acids. Germline V gene data show CDR1 as MRHNA and CDR2 as SNTAGT. Trimming at V came to 6 bases and at J to 8 bases, leaving 13 bases not matched to a gene.

The chain is built from TRBV5-1 and TRBJ2-2; possible D gene TRBD1, 5 bases. The length of the CDR3 is 15 residues. Deletions cut 7 bases from V and 5 bases from J, with 18 bases between. Germline CDR1 is SGHRS and CDR2 is YFSETQ. The chain's CDR3 is CASGARAKTTGELFF. DNA of the CDR3: TGCGCCAGCGGGGCCCGGGCCAAGACTACCGGGGAGCTGTTTTTT. The variable domain in full, with the rest retrieved from reference TRBV5-1 and TRBJ2-2, is KAGVTQTPRYLIKTRGQQVTLSCSPISGHRSVSWYQQTPGQGLQFLFEYFSETQRNKGNFPGRFSGRQFSNSRSEMNVSTLELGDSALYLCASGARAKTTGELFFGEGSRLTVL.

The rearrangement links TRBV28 to TRBJ1-1; 8 nucleotides match TRBD1. The V segment lost 5 bases and the J segment 10 bases; nucleotides outside the gene matches: 6. CDR1 is MDHEN, CDR2 SYDVKM, per germline. The CDR3 is made up of 12 amino acids. The CDR3 spells CASSTRTGSAFF. CDR3 sequence (DNA): TGTGCCAGCAGTACTCGGACAGGGTCAGCTTTCTTT.

This sequence joins TRBV6-5 and TRBJ2-7; TRBD1 matches at 7 bases. Germline lookup yields CDR1 MNHEY and CDR2 SVGAGI. The length of the CDR3 is 15 residues. The junction had 7 bases not matched to a gene; V was cut back by 2 bases and J by 3 bases. CDR3 amino acids: CASSYAGGSDYEQYF. CDR3 sequence (DNA): TGTGCCAGCAGTTACGCAGGGGGTTCCGACTACGAGCAGTACTTC.

For this clone: A read error may account for a junction end that differs from germline. The rearrangement links TRBV10-3 to TRBJ1-1, with D tentatively TRBD1 (5 bases). Germline CDR1 reads ENHRY; CDR2 reads SYGVKD. This CDR3 has 15 amino acids. CDR3 region: CAISEEKGMDTEASF. The CDR3 bases are TGTGCCATCAGTGAGGAGAAGGGGATGGACACTGAAGCTTCCTTT.

The rearrangement uses TRBV28 and TRBJ1-4; D is perhaps TRBD1 (5 bases). The CDR3 runs to 16 residues. Germline V lookup: CDR1 MDHEN, CDR2 SYDVKM. The V and J ends lost 5 bases and 5 bases respectively, with 18 bases between them. This CDR3 reads CASSPHRGTVNEKLFF. The CDR3 nucleotides are TGTGCCAGCAGTCCTCACCGAGGGACTGTGAATGAAAAACTGTTTTTT.

This clone was counted between two and nine times. The chain has TRBV29-1 and TRBJ2-7; D possibly corresponds to TRBD2 (6 bases). V was clipped by 5 bases and J by 4 bases, with 9 bases between them. The CDR3 is made up of 11 amino acids. The germline V gene encodes CDR1 SQVTM and CDR2 ANQGSEA. Here the CDR3 reads CSVSRGYEQYF. The CDR3 DNA sequence: TGCAGCGTTTCCCGGGGGTACGAGCAGTACTTC.

The chain's CDR3 is CASSSGGSGANVLTF. CDR3 DNA sequence: TGTGCCAGCAGCTCAGGGGGGTCTGGGGCCAACGTCCTGACTTTC. V and J are TRBV7-3 and TRBJ2-6; D possibly corresponds to TRBD1 (7 bases). Deletions cut 4 bases from V and 1 base from J, with 8 bases between. Germline V CDR1 and CDR2: SGHTA, FQGTGA. The CDR3 is 15 amino acids.

In regard to this clone: Its ends do not fully match the called genes, so a read error is possible. The chain recombines TRBV2 with TRBJ1-1; no reliable D call. The CDR3 covers 11 residues. Germline values: CDR1 SNHLY, CDR2 FYNNEI. For the CDR3, the DNA is TGTGCCAGCAGTGCGAAAACTGAAGCTTTCTTC. Protein: CASSAKTEAFF.

The rearrangement links TRBV6-5 to TRBJ1-2; weak D call: TRBD1 (5 bases). V lost 4 bases and J 5 bases, leaving 20 bases between the germline ends. The CDR3 loop spans 16 amino acids. Germline CDR1 MNHEY, CDR2 SVGAGI. CDR3 bases: TGTGCCAGCAGTTCCTCAGGAACCTCAGGGTCTTATGGCTACACCTTC. Translated: CASSSSGTSGSYGYTF.

This sequence joins TRBV2 and TRBJ2-2, with D possibly matching TRBD1 (6 bases). Germline values: CDR1 SNHLY, CDR2 FYNNEI. The CDR3 is made up of 15 amino acids. V lost 6 bases, J lost 3 bases, and 14 bases lay in between. In DNA, the CDR3 is TGTGCCAGCAGAGCCAATACAGGGTACACCGGGGAGCTGTTTTTT. Protein sequence: CASRANTGYTGELFF.

The V call is TRBV19, the J call TRBJ2-7; tentatively, D is TRBD1 (6 bases). The length of the CDR3 is 13 residues. V lost 3 bases and J lost 9, with 15 bases in between. Per the germline V gene, CDR1 is LNHDA and CDR2 is SQIVND (reference sequence). In DNA form, the CDR3 reads TGTGCCAGTAGTATCTTGGGGGCTCCTGGGCAGTACTTC. Translated, it gives CASSILGAPGQYF.

This chain joins TRBV2 and TRBJ1-2; D is ambiguous. V was clipped by 3 bases and J by 2 bases, with 7 bases between them. The length of the CDR3 is 13 residues. Looked up from germline, CDR1 is SNHLY and CDR2 is FYNNEI. CDR3 nucleotides: TGTGCCAGCAGTGAGGAACAGAACTATGGCTACACCTTC. It encodes CASSEEQNYGYTF. The full variable domain, with the rest looked up from reference TRBV2 and TRBJ1-2, is EPEVTQTPSHQVTQMGQEVILRCVPISNHLYFYWYRQILGQKVEFLVSFYNNEISEKSEIFDDQFSVERPDGSNFTLKIRSTKLEDSAMYFCASSEEQNYGYTFGSGTRLTVV.

This sequence joins TRBV19 and TRBJ2-1; D gene unclear. V gave up 3 bases and J gave up 0 bases, with 9 bases separating them. The CDR3 length is 15 residues. Germline V CDR1 and CDR2: LNHDA, SQIVND (reference sequence). DNA for the CDR3: TGTGCCAGTAGTATTTACGCGGTCTCCTACAATGAGCAGTTCTTC. As protein: CASSIYAVSYNEQFF.

The genes are TRBV2 and TRBJ1-5; 7 bases fit TRBD1. The CDR3 covers 16 residues. CDR1 and CDR2 (germline): SNHLY, FYNNEI. The ends lost 8 bases at V and 0 bases at J; junction bases unmatched: 10. CDR3 sequence reads: CASERGQAYSNQPQHF. The CDR3 DNA reads TGTGCCAGCGAAAGGGGGCAGGCCTATAGCAATCAGCCCCAGCATTTT.

The rearrangement joins TRBV28 to TRBJ1-4; D remains ambiguous. This CDR3 contains 14 residues. Trimming pared 10 bases from V and 2 bases from J, leaving 14 bases between. Germline lookup yields CDR1 MDHEN and CDR2 SYDVKM. The CDR3, as DNA: TGTGCCACTACTGAGGGTTGGACTAATGAAAAACTGTTTTTT. It yields the protein CATTEGWTNEKLFF.

The rearrangement uses TRBV19 and TRBJ2-2; tentatively, D is TRBD2 (7 bases). Per germline, CDR1 LNHDA and CDR2 SQIVND (reference sequence). Deletions cut 11 bases from V and 6 bases from J, with 16 bases between. The CDR3 length is 13 residues. The CDR3 region is CAGGGQPPGELFF. The CDR3 region has the DNA TGTGCCGGGGGGGGACAACCTCCCGGGGAGCTGTTTTTT.

The chain couples TRBV5-1 to TRBJ2-7, with D possibly TRBD1 on 6 matching bases. The CDR3 is 14 amino acids. The germline gives CDR1 SGHRS, CDR2 YFSETQ. V was pared by 0 bases and J by 2 bases, with 9 bases between. The CDR3 here is CASSLEGDPYEQYF. The CDR3 DNA is TGCGCCAGCAGCTTGGAGGGGGACCCCTACGAGCAGTACTTC.

The rearrangement uses TRBV18 and TRBJ2-2, with 10 bases lining up with TRBD1. This CDR3 spans 16 amino acids. The trim removed 1 base at V and 3 bases at J, leaving 2 bases unmatched. The germline V gene has CDR1 KGHSH and CDR2 LQKENI. The CDR3 sequence is CASSPLDRGHTGELFF. The CDR3, as DNA: TGTGCCAGCTCACCACTTGACAGGGGGCACACCGGGGAGCTGTTTTTT. Full variable domain (remainder filled in from reference TRBV18 and TRBJ2-2): NAGVMQNPRHLVRRRGQEARLRCSPMKGHSHVYWYRQLPEEGLKFMVYLQKENIIDESGMPKERFSAEFPKEGPSILRIQQVVRGDSAAYFCASSPLDRGHTGELFFGEGSRLTVL.

The genes are TRBV5-1 and TRBJ1-1; D may be TRBD1 (5 bases). The V gene lost 3 bases and the J gene lost 4 bases, with 13 bases spanning the gap. Germline loops: CDR1 SGHRS, CDR2 YFSETQ. This CDR3 region has 14 residues. CDR3 sequence reads: CASSYTGGGTEAFF. The CDR3 DNA sequence: TGCGCCAGCAGCTACACCGGGGGAGGCACTGAAGCTTTCTTT.

This chain connects TRBV5-1 to TRBJ2-2, with TRBD1 matching 8 bases. Germline lookup yields CDR1 SGHRS and CDR2 YFSETQ. The CDR3 covers 17 residues. V shed 0 bases, J shed 3 bases, and the junction held 7 bases outside the gene matches. As DNA, the CDR3 is TGCGCCAGCAGCTTGGAGCCAGGGGGCTTCCACACCGGGGAGCTGTTTTTT. It yields the protein CASSLEPGGFHTGELFF.

The chain links TRBV11-3 to TRBJ2-3, with 16 bases fitting TRBD2. V shed 3 bases and J 7 bases; nucleotides not matched to a gene: 7. Germline lookup yields CDR1 SGHNT and CDR2 YENEEA. This CDR3 spans 17 amino acids. This CDR3 reads CASSFGTSGRAPNTQYF. The CDR3 bases are TGTGCCAGCAGCTTTGGGACTAGCGGGAGGGCCCCGAATACGCAGTATTTT.

The V call is TRBV6-5, the J call TRBJ1-1, with TRBD1 as a possible D gene (6 bases). CDR3 length: 16 residues. The germline V gene has CDR1 MNHEY and CDR2 SVGAGI. The V and J ends lost 2 bases and 4 bases respectively, with 17 bases between them. Here the CDR3 DNA reads TGTGCCAGCAGTTACCTCTCCGTCAGGGGAGTCACTGAAGCTTTCTTT. Translated: CASSYLSVRGVTEAFF.